The 15 T cell receptor beta chains below were found in one sample sequenced in a study of blood T cell repertoires in COVID-19. The method was immunoSEQ multiplex PCR; TCRdb's version includes in-frame clones alone and lacks a portion of them. The data hold approximately 170,000 clones, with around 85% observed a single time. The specimen sequenced was peripheral blood. These receptors all stem from an elderly man with COVID-19, enrolled during active disease.

The genes are TRBV7-3 and TRBJ2-1; TRBD1 matches at 10 bases. CDR1 is SGHTA, CDR2 FQGTGA, per germline. J lost 7 bases, V lost 5 bases, and 11 bases had no gene match. CDR3 length equals 16 residues. The chain's CDR3 is CASSPQTGGRRNEQFF. The DNA of the CDR3 is TGTGCCAGCAGCCCTCAGACAGGGGGCAGAAGGAATGAGCAGTTCTTC.

The CDR3 sequence is CARVLGGLNEQFF. The CDR3 DNA reads as TGTGCCAGGGTACTCGGGGGGCTCAATGAGCAGTTCTTC. This sequence joins TRBV6-4 and TRBJ2-1; D perhaps matches TRBD2 (7 bases). The CDR3 consists of 13 residues. V lost 9 bases and J lost 6, with 15 bases in between. Germline V CDR1 and CDR2: MRHNA, SNTAGT.

The V and J genes are TRBV4-2 and TRBJ1-5; D uncertain. Trimming pared 0 bases from V and 2 bases from J, leaving 8 bases between. Germline CDR1 reads LGHNA; CDR2 reads YNFKEQ. The CDR3 extends over 15 amino acids. CDR3 loop: CASSQDRLGNQPQHF. The CDR3 DNA reads TGTGCCAGCAGCCAAGATCGCTTAGGCAATCAGCCCCAGCATTTT.

This clone has just one count. The rearrangement uses TRBV27 and TRBJ2-1; 10 positions match TRBD1. The CDR3 sequence is 16 residues long. J gave up 7 bases and V 6 bases, and 12 bases lay outside the gene matches. Germline-derived CDR1 and CDR2 are MNHEY and SMNVEV (reference sequence). CDR3 loop: CASRATGTGANNEQFF. The CDR3 region has the DNA TGTGCCAGCAGGGCGACCGGGACAGGGGCGAATAATGAGCAGTTCTTC.

Many counts were recorded for this clone. The V call is TRBV18, the J call TRBJ1-5; D is uncertain. The CDR3 loop spans 13 amino acids. V was trimmed by 3 bases and J by 5 bases, leaving 8 bases between them. Germline V gives CDR1 KGHSH, CDR2 LQKENI. The CDR3 here is CASSPDTDQPQHF. The DNA for the CDR3 is TGTGCCAGCTCACCCGATACGGATCAGCCCCAGCATTTT.

The chain is built from TRBV6-5 and TRBJ1-4, with TRBD1 identical over 7 bases. J lost 4 bases, V lost 6 bases, and 5 bases had no gene match. Germline CDR1 reads MNHEY; CDR2 reads SVGAGI. The CDR3 has 14 amino acids. DNA for the CDR3: TGTGCCAGCAGGGTCGGACAGGATAATGAAAAACTGTTTTTT. It codes for CASRVGQDNEKLFF.

The gene calls are TRBV5-1 and TRBJ2-2; a possible D gene is TRBD1 (5 bases). In germline, CDR1 is SGHRS, CDR2 YFSETQ. This CDR3 is 16 amino acids long. V was shortened by 1 base and J by 2 bases, with 12 bases between the two germline ends. The CDR3 protein is CASSLNVGANTGELFF. The CDR3 coding sequence is TGCGCCAGCAGCTTGAACGTAGGGGCCAACACCGGGGAGCTGTTTTTT.

The chain employs TRBV4-1 and TRBJ1-4; 8 bases map to TRBD1. The CDR3 has 14 amino acids. Germline CDR1 is MGHRA and CDR2 is YSYEKL. The J segment lost 4 bases and the V segment lost 6 bases, leaving 4 bases of the junction unmatched. CDR3 region: CASRGQGSNEKLFF. For the CDR3, the DNA is TGCGCCAGCAGAGGACAGGGTAGTAATGAAAAACTGTTTTTT.

A few counts support this clone. V usage is TRBV7-9 and J usage is TRBJ1-2, with D maybe TRBD1 (6 bases). The germline CDR1 and CDR2 sequences are SEHNR and FQNEAQ (reference sequence). V lost 2 bases, J lost 6 bases, and 13 bases lay in between. CDR3 length: 14 residues. The CDR3 spells CASSLRSQGNGYTF. The DNA for the CDR3 is TGTGCCAGCAGCTTAAGGAGCCAGGGGAATGGCTACACCTTC.

The chain joins TRBV5-1 to TRBJ1-1, with 8 positions matching TRBD1. The CDR3 has 16 residues. J gave up 4 bases and V 2 bases, and 10 bases lay outside the gene matches. The V gene's germline CDR1 is SGHRS and CDR2 YFSETQ. The CDR3 DNA sequence: TGCGCCAGCAGCTTTGGGAACAGGGGGTCTGGCACTGAAGCTTTCTTT. Protein sequence: CASSFGNRGSGTEAFF.

This chain connects TRBV11-3 to TRBJ1-3; D might be TRBD1 (6 bases). The CDR3 length is 15 residues. Looked up from germline, CDR1 is SGHNT and CDR2 is YENEEA. V lost 5 bases to trimming and J lost 0 bases, with 11 bases between them. The CDR3, as DNA: TGTGCCAGCAGCACCAGGACAGCCTCTGGAAACACCATATATTTT. It specifies CASSTRTASGNTIYF.

V and J are TRBV25-1 and TRBJ2-7, with D possibly being TRBD1 (5 bases). Trimming stripped 0 bases from V and 0 bases from J, with 9 bases between. The CDR3 totals 15 residues. Germline CDR1 is MGHDK and CDR2 is SYGVNS. CDR3 sequence (DNA): TGTGCCAGCAGTGAATATACAGGCCTCTCCTACGAGCAGTACTTC. Translation gives CASSEYTGLSYEQYF.

The J gene is TRBJ2-7, the V gene TRBV7-9, with TRBD1 identical over 7 bases. V lost 2 bases and J lost 3; bases outside the gene matches: 7. The CDR3 contains 15 residues. The germline V gene has CDR1 SEHNR and CDR2 FQNEAQ (reference sequence). In DNA, the CDR3 is TGTGCCAGCAGCTTAATGACAGGGAAGGGCTACGAGCAGTACTTC. As protein: CASSLMTGKGYEQYF.

The chain joins TRBV2 to TRBJ1-1; a possible D gene is TRBD1 (6 bases). Trimming shortened V by 5 bases and J by 4 bases, and 11 bases separated the two germline ends. This CDR3 contains 13 residues. CDR1 and CDR2 from the germline V gene are SNHLY and FYNNEI. The CDR3 here is CASSNDRPTEAFF. DNA of the CDR3: TGTGCCAGCAGTAACGACAGGCCCACTGAAGCTTTCTTT.

This clone has a single count. The J gene is TRBJ2-3, the V gene TRBV5-1; D may be TRBD1 (5 bases). Germline CDR1 SGHRS, CDR2 YFSETQ. The V end lost 4 bases, the J end lost 0 bases, and 12 bases lay between the germline ends. The CDR3 runs 15 residues. The CDR3 DNA is TGCGCCAGCAGCCCCTGGGGCAGTAGCACAGATACGCAGTATTTT. Protein: CASSPWGSSTDTQYF.